Listed below are T cell receptor beta chains from one sample, sequenced in a study of blood T cell repertoires in COVID-19. Only in-frame clones appear in the TCRdb table, and some are missing; sequencing was by immunoSEQ multiplex PCR. This sample has about 100,000 clones; 86% occur once, and the top ten carry 1.5% to 2%. The sample was peripheral blood. These receptors were collected from an elderly man with acute or convalescent COVID-19. Each CDR3 is given with its conserved first and last residue. The D gene is left open where the match is weak. Part of the rows lack a size; the others show once, few, many or a class for expanded clones.

v_gene	d_gene	abundance	j_gene	CDR3aa	CDR3nt
TRBV7-9	TRBD1	.	TRBJ2-3	CASSARTGVGTDTQYF	TGTGCCAGCAGCGCCCGAACAGGGGTGGGCACAGATACGCAGTATTTT
TRBV19	TRBD1	.	TRBJ1-5	CASSPGTEQPQHF	TGTGCCAGTAGCCCCGGGACAGAGCAGCCCCAGCATTTT
TRBV28	TRBD2	.	TRBJ2-2	CASRYRRLAGDPTGELFF	TGTGCCAGCAGGTACCGTAGACTAGCGGGAGATCCCACCGGGGAGCTGTTTTTT
TRBV5-4	TRBD2	few	TRBJ2-1	CASSLAGLAGEGVQFF	TGTGCCAGCAGCTTGGCGGGACTAGCGGGAGAAGGGGTACAGTTCTTC
TRBV5-1	.	.	TRBJ2-3	CASSLQRAGTDTQYF	TGCGCCAGCAGCCTCCAGCGGGCGGGGACAGATACGCAGTATTTT
TRBV5-1	.	.	TRBJ2-3	CASSLGPLNTDTQYF	TGCGCCAGCAGCTTGGGGCCGCTCAACACAGATACGCAGTATTTT
TRBV6-2/TRBV6-3	.	.	TRBJ2-7	CASSAGLRSYEQYF	TGTGCCAGCAGTGCCGGACTGCGCTCCTACGAGCAGTACTTC
TRBV7-8	TRBD1	.	TRBJ1-5	CASSPWTGGVPKPQHF	TGTGCCAGCAGCCCTTGGACAGGAGGGGTCCCCAAGCCCCAGCATTTT
TRBV5-1	TRBD1	.	TRBJ2-2	CASSPGTATNTGELFF	TGCGCCAGCAGCCCGGGGACAGCGACGAACACCGGGGAGCTGTTTTTT
TRBV7-6	TRBD2	.	TRBJ2-7	CASSLISGRVREQYF	TGTGCCAGCAGCTTAATAAGCGGGAGGGTACGGGAGCAGTACTTC
TRBV29-1	.	.	TRBJ1-5	CSVGTGDQPQHF	TGCAGCGTAGGAACCGGGGATCAGCCCCAGCATTTT
TRBV5-1	.	.	TRBJ2-7	CASSSQGFGYEQYF	TGCGCCAGCAGCTCGCAGGGGTTCGGCTACGAGCAGTACTTC
TRBV19	.	.	TRBJ2-2	CASSSPWRRGNTGELFF	TGTGCCAGTAGTAGCCCCTGGAGGCGGGGGAACACCGGGGAGCTGTTTTTT
TRBV21-1	.	.	TRBJ2-3	CARDDRAATDTQYF	TGTGCCAGAGACGATCGTGCGGCCACAGATACGCAGTATTTT
TRBV27	.	.	TRBJ2-7	CASSLSVGTLTYEQYF	TGTGCCAGCAGTTTATCTGTCGGGACTCTGACCTACGAGCAGTACTTC
TRBV5-4	.	.	TRBJ1-5	CASSKGSNQPQHF	TGTGCCAGCAGCAAGGGGAGCAATCAGCCCCAGCATTTT
TRBV12-3/TRBV12-4	.	.	TRBJ1-5	CASRQGLNQPQHF	TGTGCCAGCAGGCAAGGACTTAATCAGCCCCAGCATTTT
TRBV11-2	TRBD1	.	TRBJ1-6	CASSSGQGASISPLHF	TGTGCCAGCAGCTCAGGACAGGGGGCGAGTATATCACCCCTCCACTTT
TRBV7-2	.	.	TRBJ2-7	CASSNKNSYEQYF	TGTGCCAGCAGCAACAAGAACTCCTACGAGCAGTACTTC
TRBV5-1	TRBD1	once	TRBJ2-3	CASSLWTGPKDTQYF	TGCGCCAGCAGCCTTTGGACAGGACCAAAAGATACGCAGTATTTT
TRBV4-3	.	.	TRBJ2-3	CASSQDGVGTDTQYF	TGCGCCAGCAGCCAAGACGGGGTTGGCACAGATACGCAGTATTTT
TRBV28	.	.	TRBJ2-7	CASSQPGPSGEQYF	TGTGCCAGCAGTCAACCGGGCCCCTCGGGGGAGCAGTACTTC
TRBV29-1	TRBD2	.	TRBJ2-5	CSVGTGASGMEETQYF	TGCAGCGTTGGGACGGGTGCTAGCGGGATGGAAGAGACCCAGTACTTC
TRBV19	.	.	TRBJ2-3	CASSVQGTDTQYF	TGTGCCAGTAGTGTACAGGGCACAGATACGCAGTATTTT
TRBV29-1	.	.	TRBJ2-4	CSVPGSAKNIQYF	TGCAGCGTTCCCGGGTCAGCCAAAAACATTCAGTACTTC
TRBV7-9	TRBD1	.	TRBJ1-4	CASSKKQGAFEKLFF	TGTGCCAGCAGCAAAAAACAGGGGGCTTTTGAAAAACTGTTTTTT
TRBV7-2	TRBD2	.	TRBJ2-7	CASSPTGTSVYEQYF	TGTGCCAGCAGTCCGACCGGGACTAGCGTTTACGAGCAGTACTTC
TRBV5-4	TRBD2	.	TRBJ2-5	CASSSPGRGETQYF	TGTGCCAGCAGCTCTCCCGGGAGGGGAGAGACCCAGTACTTC
TRBV18	.	.	TRBJ1-1	CASSPAFGNTEAFF	TGTGCCAGCTCACCAGCCTTCGGGAACACTGAAGCTTTCTTT
TRBV19	.	.	TRBJ1-2	CASSPLAGEYGYTF	TGTGCCAGTAGTCCTCTAGCAGGGGAGTATGGCTACACCTTC
TRBV30	.	.	TRBJ1-1	CAWSSSTLADRRF	TGTGCCTGGAGTTCCTCCACTCTCGCCGACAGGCGATTT